A single sample is the source of the 30 T cell receptor beta chains below, sequenced in a study of shared clonotypes between healthy human individuals. Sequencing was performed with immunoSEQ multiplex PCR; in TCRdb, only in-frame clones are kept and a portion is missing. The table includes fewer than 3 million clones, 80% to 95% detected once. Sequenced: naive CD4+ T cells from PBMCs. As for subset: CD45RA+ positively selected. The origin of the receptors is a man between 18 and 29 years old in good health. Some clones in this sample may be carry-over from other donors' samples.

This clone was picked up one time. The chain uses TRBV28 and TRBJ2-7, with TRBD1 identical over 11 bases. Germline V lookup: CDR1 MDHEN, CDR2 SYDVKM. The V and J ends lost 2 bases and 6 bases, in that order; junction bases with no gene match: 12. There are 17 residues in the CDR3. CDR3 DNA sequence: TGTGCCAGCAGTTTAATTCTCTCGGGACAGGGGGTGTCCGAGCAGTACTTC. As protein: CASSLILSGQGVSEQYF. The whole variable domain, remainder taken from reference TRBV28 and TRBJ2-7, is DVKVTQSSRYLVKRTGEKVFLECVQDMDHENMFWYRQDPGLGLRLIYFSYDVKMKEKGDIPEGYSVSREKKERFSLILESASTNQTSMYLCASSLILSGQGVSEQYFGPGTRLTVT.

The chain has TRBV7-3 and TRBJ1-1; D is uncertain. The germline CDR1 and CDR2 sequences are SGHTA and FQGTGA. Between the trimmed V and J ends, which lost 4 bases and 4 bases, there was a span of 19 bases. The CDR3 runs to 16 residues. CDR3 region: CASSSIGRPGSTEAFF. The CDR3 coding sequence is TGTGCCAGCAGCTCAATCGGCCGTCCGGGGAGCACTGAAGCTTTCTTT.

V usage is TRBV5-6 and J usage is TRBJ1-6; 9 bases are shared with TRBD1. The V and J ends lost 2 bases and 6 bases, in that order; junction bases with no gene match: 3. The CDR3 sequence is 15 residues long. The germline V gene has CDR1 SGHDT and CDR2 YYEEEE. The CDR3 is CASSFRDRVNSPLHF. In nucleotides, the CDR3 is TGTGCCAGCAGCTTCCGGGACAGGGTTAATTCACCCCTCCACTTT.

This rearrangement joins TRBV19 to TRBJ1-2; a possible D gene is TRBD1 (5 bases). Trimming removed 11 bases from V and 3 bases from J, with 10 bases in between. CDR3 length: 11 residues. Germline-derived CDR1 and CDR2 are LNHDA and SQIVND (reference sequence). The CDR3 region has the DNA TGTGCCCAGGGCATATACTATGGCTACACCTTC. It specifies CAQGIYYGYTF.

The chain is built from TRBV6-5 and TRBJ2-1; TRBD2 agrees at 7 bases. There are 14 residues in the CDR3. The junction had 15 bases not matched to a gene; V was cut back by 9 bases and J by 10 bases. Germline V gives CDR1 MNHEY, CDR2 SVGAGI. The CDR3 spells CARPTPLAVDEQFF. Here the CDR3 DNA reads TGTGCCAGACCTACCCCCCTAGCGGTGGACGAGCAGTTCTTC.

The sample holds one count of this clone. The chain combines TRBV4-2 with TRBJ2-2; TRBD1 aligns across 8 bases. Germline lookup yields CDR1 LGHNA and CDR2 YNFKEQ. This CDR3 has 16 amino acids. The J segment lost 2 bases and the V segment lost 4 bases, leaving 6 bases of the junction unmatched. The CDR3 loop reads CASSLGAGGNTGELFF. DNA for the CDR3: TGTGCCAGCAGCCTAGGGGCAGGGGGCAACACCGGGGAGCTGTTTTTT.

This clone was picked up one time. This sequence joins TRBV5-1 and TRBJ2-7; 10 bases align to TRBD2. V shed 0 bases and J 2 bases; nucleotides not matched to a gene: 5. This CDR3 has 16 amino acids. Germline CDR1 reads SGHRS; CDR2 reads YFSETQ. CDR3: CASSLGLAGDTYEQYF. The CDR3 nucleotides read TGCGCCAGCAGCTTGGGTCTAGCGGGAGATACCTACGAGCAGTACTTC.

This clone appeared once. The DNA for the CDR3 is TGTGCCAGCATCATTGCAGGGGACTCCTACGAGCAGTACTTC. It specifies CASIIAGDSYEQYF. V and J are TRBV2 and TRBJ2-7; TRBD1 might be the D (6 bases). CDR3 length equals 14 residues. V lost 7 bases to trimming and J lost 0 bases, with 13 bases between them. CDR1 and CDR2 (germline): SNHLY, FYNNEI. Filled out from reference TRBV2 and TRBJ2-7, the complete variable domain reads EPEVTQTPSHQVTQMGQEVILRCVPISNHLYFYWYRQILGQKVEFLVSFYNNEISEKSEIFDDQFSVERPDGSNFTLKIRSTKLEDSAMYFCASIIAGDSYEQYFGPGTRLTVT.

The V gene is TRBV6-5, the J gene TRBJ2-5, with D perhaps TRBD1 (5 bases). Germline V CDR1 and CDR2: MNHEY, SVGAGI. V was trimmed by 6 bases and J by 4 bases, leaving 6 bases between them. CDR3 length: 11 amino acids. Written as DNA, the CDR3 is TGTGCCAGCAGAGGGGTAGAGACCCAGTACTTC. It specifies CASRGVETQYF.

The genes are TRBV28 and TRBJ1-1, with a weak D call TRBD1 (5 bases). V was pared by 5 bases and J by 1 base, with 17 bases between. The CDR3 spans 16 residues. The V gene's germline CDR1 is MDHEN and CDR2 SYDVKM. The CDR3 region is CASSREDETENTEAFF. The DNA of the CDR3 is TGTGCCAGCAGTCGCGAAGATGAGACAGAGAACACTGAAGCTTTCTTT.

This chain connects TRBV6-4 to TRBJ2-1; 7 bases agree with TRBD1. The germline gives CDR1 MRHNA, CDR2 SNTAGT. V trimming: 6 bases; J trimming: 5 bases; junction bases outside the gene matches: 7. CDR3 length: 14 residues. The CDR3 region is CASSRTGINNEQFF. Here the CDR3 DNA reads TGTGCCAGCAGCAGGACAGGCATTAACAATGAGCAGTTCTTC.

This clone was found a few times. The chain recombines TRBV28 with TRBJ1-1; D gene ambiguous. There are 13 residues in the CDR3. Germline assignment: CDR1 MDHEN and CDR2 SYDVKM. The germline V and J ends were trimmed by 5 bases and 3 bases, with 10 bases remaining between them. CDR3 nucleotides: TGTGCCAGCAGTGTCCCAGGTTACACTGAAGCTTTCTTT. This encodes CASSVPGYTEAFF.

The rearrangement joins TRBV28 to TRBJ1-2; D is unresolved. The CDR3 totals 14 residues. Deletions cut 2 bases from V and 8 bases from J, with 15 bases between. The germline gives CDR1 MDHEN, CDR2 SYDVKM. CDR3 in amino acids: CASSLQQNPRGYTF. The CDR3, as DNA: TGTGCCAGCAGTTTACAACAGAACCCCCGGGGCTACACCTTC.

The V and J genes are TRBV9 and TRBJ1-1, with D hard to call. The CDR3 has 16 amino acids. Germline loops: CDR1 SGDLS, CDR2 YYNGEE. Trimming pared 3 bases from V and 3 bases from J, leaving 18 bases between. The CDR3 region has the DNA TGTGCCAGCAGCGCGAGTCCGAGACCACCGGACACTGAAGCTTTCTTT. Encoded protein: CASSASPRPPDTEAFF.

Turning to this clone: The identical CDR3 is also encoded by other nucleotide sequences in the sample. The chain uses TRBV9 and TRBJ1-1; no clear D gene. V was pared by 2 bases and J by 1 base, with 6 bases between. The CDR3 sequence is 13 residues long. The germline CDR1 and CDR2 sequences are SGDLS and YYNGEE. CDR3 nucleotides: TGTGCCAGCAGCGTCGACGGGAACACTGAAGCTTTCTTT. Translating gives CASSVDGNTEAFF.

V usage is TRBV28 and J usage is TRBJ1-1; perhaps TRBD1 as D (5 bases). CDR1 and CDR2 (germline): MDHEN, SYDVKM. Trimming removed 8 bases at V and 4 bases at J, with 5 bases between. The CDR3 totals 10 residues. CDR3 in DNA: TGTGCCAGCGGGACCACTGAAGCTTTCTTT. This sequence encodes CASGTTEAFF.

The CDR3 DNA sequence: TGTGCCAGCAGTCGAGCCTTGAACTCTGGGGCCAACGTCCTGACTTTC. Its translation is CASSRALNSGANVLTF. This sequence joins TRBV28 and TRBJ2-6; D is uncertain. Germline assignment: CDR1 MDHEN and CDR2 SYDVKM. Deletions cut 5 bases from V and 0 bases from J, with 11 bases between. The CDR3 extends over 16 amino acids.

The chain employs TRBV7-2 and TRBJ2-1; D is possibly TRBD1 (7 bases). From germline, CDR1 is SGHTA and CDR2 FQGNSA. Trimming removed 5 bases from V and 15 bases from J, with 23 bases in between. This CDR3 spans 14 amino acids. As DNA, the CDR3 is TGTGCCAGCAGCCAAAGGGCTAGCGCCAAGGGGGCGTTCTTC. This encodes CASSQRASAKGAFF.

The V and J genes are TRBV7-9 and TRBJ1-5; D unclear. This CDR3 has 15 residues. The germline V and J ends were trimmed by 1 base and 1 base, with 8 bases remaining between them. Germline V gene sequence: CDR1 SEHNR, CDR2 FQNEAQ (reference sequence). The CDR3 DNA sequence: TGTGCCAGCAGCTTAGGGTATTCAAGCAATCAGCCCCAGCATTTT. This translates into CASSLGYSSNQPQHF.

The chain has TRBV19 and TRBJ1-1; TRBD1 matches at 8 bases. V gave up 6 bases and J gave up 11 bases; unmatched junction bases: 5. Germline lookup yields CDR1 LNHDA and CDR2 SQIVND (reference sequence). The CDR3 contains 11 residues. CDR3 sequence reads: CASSLTGVAFF. The CDR3 nucleotides read TGTGCCAGTAGCCTGACAGGGGTGGCTTTCTTT. Variable domain in full (rest from reference TRBV19 and TRBJ1-1): DGGITQSPKYLFRKEGQNVTLSCEQNLNHDAMYWYRQDPGQGLRLIYYSQIVNDFQKGDIAEGYSVSREKKESFPLTVTSAQKNPTAFYLCASSLTGVAFFGQGTRLTVV.

This clone was seen just once. This chain uses TRBV5-6 with TRBJ1-1; D possibly corresponds to TRBD1 (5 bases). The CDR3 runs 15 residues. Germline-derived CDR1 and CDR2 are SGHDT and YYEEEE. The ends were cut back, 2 bases at V and 7 bases at J, with 18 bases in the middle. CDR3 nucleotide sequence: TGTGCCAGCAGCTTCCTAGCAGGGAGGGGTAGTGAAGCTTTCTTT. Translating it yields CASSFLAGRGSEAFF.

The genes are TRBV6-5 and TRBJ2-6; 7 bases line up with TRBD2. Germline V CDR1 and CDR2: MNHEY, SVGAGI. Trimming at V came to 7 bases and at J to 3 bases, leaving 3 bases not matched to a gene. The CDR3 spans 14 residues. The CDR3 DNA sequence: TGTGCCAGCATCGGCGGGGGTGGGGCCAACGTCCTGACTTTC. As protein: CASIGGGGANVLTF.

V is TRBV14 and J is TRBJ1-2; 9 nucleotides align to TRBD1. V shed 4 bases and J 7 bases; nucleotides not matched to a gene: 1. Germline V gene data show CDR1 as SGHDN and CDR2 as FVKESK. The CDR3 spans 12 residues. This CDR3 is CASSLGQGGYTF. The DNA for the CDR3 is TGTGCCAGCAGCCTGGGACAGGGTGGCTACACCTTC.

V is TRBV11-2 and J is TRBJ2-1, with D possibly called TRBD1 or TRBD2 (5 bases each). Trimming took 4 bases from V and 1 from J, leaving 14 bases between them. The germline V gene encodes CDR1 SGHAT and CDR2 FQNNGV. The CDR3 is made up of 16 amino acids. CDR3: CASSSARGRSYNEQFF. The CDR3 bases are TGTGCCAGCAGCTCCGCGAGGGGACGATCCTACAATGAGCAGTTCTTC. Full variable domain (remainder filled in from reference TRBV11-2 and TRBJ2-1): EAGVAQSPRYKIIEKRQSVAFWCNPISGHATLYWYQQILGQGPKLLIQFQNNGVVDDSQLPKDRFSAERLKGVDSTLKIQPAKLEDSAVYLCASSSARGRSYNEQFFGPGTRLTVL.

This chain joins TRBV5-4 and TRBJ2-1; the match to TRBD2 covers 10 bases. Germline CDR1 and CDR2: SGHNT and YYREEE (reference sequence). The CDR3 consists of 15 residues. V shed 0 bases and J 10 bases; nucleotides not matched to a gene: 7. The CDR3 nucleotides are TGTGCCAGCAGCTTGGGCGGACTAGCGGTCATCGAGCAGTTCTTC. Its protein is CASSLGGLAVIEQFF.

The chain uses TRBV5-1 and TRBJ1-5, with D uncertain. V was cut by 2 bases and J by 7 bases, with 13 bases left in between. The CDR3 spans 14 residues. CDR1 is SGHRS and CDR2 is YFSETQ in the germline V gene. This CDR3 reads CASSFLPSTQPQHF. The CDR3 DNA sequence: TGCGCCAGCAGCTTTCTTCCCAGCACCCAGCCCCAGCATTTT.

The chain recombines TRBV5-1 with TRBJ2-7, with unresolved D. Germline V gene data show CDR1 as SGHRS and CDR2 as YFSETQ. The ends were cut back, 0 bases at V and 0 bases at J, with 10 bases in the middle. There are 15 residues in the CDR3. The CDR3 DNA reads as TGCGCCAGCAGCTTGGGACCGTTAAGCTCCTACGAGCAGTACTTC. Translated: CASSLGPLSSYEQYF.

This clone has a single count. J is TRBJ1-1 and V is TRBV5-6; 9 bases agree with TRBD1. The V segment lost 4 bases and the J segment 4 bases; nucleotides outside the gene matches: 5. This CDR3 is built from 14 residues. The germline gives CDR1 SGHDT, CDR2 YYEEEE. The DNA for the CDR3 is TGTGCCAGCAGCAACAGGGGGCGCGGCACTGAAGCTTTCTTT. Translating it yields CASSNRGRGTEAFF.

The CDR3 nucleotides are TGTGCCAGCAGATCACAGGGCGGGAACACTGAAGCTTTCTTT. This sequence encodes CASRSQGGNTEAFF. The rearrangement uses TRBV2 and TRBJ1-1; a weak D match, TRBD1 (6 bases). Trimming stripped 6 bases from V and 1 base from J, with 12 bases between. The CDR3 spans 14 residues. Looked up from germline, CDR1 is SNHLY and CDR2 is FYNNEI.

V and J are TRBV5-8 and TRBJ1-2; TRBD1 might be the D (6 bases). The length of the CDR3 is 14 residues. V lost 1 base and J 4 bases, leaving 11 bases between the germline ends. CDR1 and CDR2 (germline): SGHTS, YDEGEE. The CDR3 DNA reads TGTGCCAGCAGCTTGACAGGGCAGATCTATGGCTACACCTTC. It codes for CASSLTGQIYGYTF.